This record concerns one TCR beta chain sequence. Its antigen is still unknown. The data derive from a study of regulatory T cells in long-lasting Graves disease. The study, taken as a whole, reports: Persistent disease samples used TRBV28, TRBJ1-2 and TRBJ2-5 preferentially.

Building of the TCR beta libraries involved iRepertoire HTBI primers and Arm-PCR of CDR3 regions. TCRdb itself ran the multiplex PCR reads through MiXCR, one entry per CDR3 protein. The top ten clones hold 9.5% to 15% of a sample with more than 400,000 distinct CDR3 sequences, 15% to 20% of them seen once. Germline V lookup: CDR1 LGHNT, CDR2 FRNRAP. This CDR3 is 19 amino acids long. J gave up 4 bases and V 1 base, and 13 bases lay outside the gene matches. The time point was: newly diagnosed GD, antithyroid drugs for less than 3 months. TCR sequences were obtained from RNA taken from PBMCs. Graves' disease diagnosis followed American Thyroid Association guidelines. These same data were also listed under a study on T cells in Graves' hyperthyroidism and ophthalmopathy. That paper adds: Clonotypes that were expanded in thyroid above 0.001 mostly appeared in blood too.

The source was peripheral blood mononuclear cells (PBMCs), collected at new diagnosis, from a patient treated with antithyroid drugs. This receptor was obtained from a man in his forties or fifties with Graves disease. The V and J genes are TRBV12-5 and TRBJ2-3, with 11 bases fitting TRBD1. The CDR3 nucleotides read TGTGCTAGTGGTTTGGCCACCCAGGGGACAGGGGGGTTTCCAGATACGCAGTATTTT. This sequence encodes CASGLATQGTGGFPDTQYF.